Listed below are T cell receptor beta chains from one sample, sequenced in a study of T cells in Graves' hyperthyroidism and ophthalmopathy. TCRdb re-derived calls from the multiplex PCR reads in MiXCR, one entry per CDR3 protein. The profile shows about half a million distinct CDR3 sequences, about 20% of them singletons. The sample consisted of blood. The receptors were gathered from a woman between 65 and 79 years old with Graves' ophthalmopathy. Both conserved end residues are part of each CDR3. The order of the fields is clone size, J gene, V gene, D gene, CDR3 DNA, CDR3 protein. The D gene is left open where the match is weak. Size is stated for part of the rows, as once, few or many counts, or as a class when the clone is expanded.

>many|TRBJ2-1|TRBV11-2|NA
TGTGCCAGCAGCTTATTCGGGACAACCGTAGGAGATGAGCAGTTCTTC
CASSLFGTTVGDEQFF
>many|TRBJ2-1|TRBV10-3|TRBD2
TGTGCCATCAGTGAGTCCGCTAGCGGGAGGGAGCAGTTCTTC
CAISESASGREQFF
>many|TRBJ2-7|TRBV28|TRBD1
TGTGCCAGCAGTTCGTACAGGGGCTACGAGCAGTACTTC
CASSSYRGYEQYF
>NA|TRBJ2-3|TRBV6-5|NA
TGTGCCAGCAGGTATTTAGACAATACAGATACGCAGTATTTT
CASRYLDNTDTQYF
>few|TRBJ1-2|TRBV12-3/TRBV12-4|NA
TGTGCCAGCAGTTTCGGGGCTGGCTACACCTTC
CASSFGAGYTF
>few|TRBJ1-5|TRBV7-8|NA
TGTGCCAGCAGCATCACAGGTACCAATCAGCCCCAGCATTTT
CASSITGTNQPQHF
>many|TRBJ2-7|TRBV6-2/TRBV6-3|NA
TGTGCCAGCAGTTACCCTAGCGTAACCTACGAGCAGTACTTC
CASSYPSVTYEQYF
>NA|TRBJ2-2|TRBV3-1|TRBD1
TGTGCCAGCAGCCAAGGTTGGACAGGGAACGCCGGGGAGCTGTTTTTT
CASSQGWTGNAGELFF
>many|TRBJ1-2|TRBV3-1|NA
TGTGCCAGCAGCCTTGAGGCGTACTATGGCTACACCTTC
CASSLEAYYGYTF
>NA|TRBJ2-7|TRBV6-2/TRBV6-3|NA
TGTGCCAGCAGAACGGACAACCCCAGCTCCTACGAGCAGTACTTC
CASRTDNPSSYEQYF
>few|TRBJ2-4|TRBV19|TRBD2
TGTGCCAGTAGTGTGACTAGCGGAAAAAACATTCAGTACTTC
CASSVTSGKNIQYF
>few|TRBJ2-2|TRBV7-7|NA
TGTGCTAGCAAAAAAGGATCGCGGGACACCGGGGAGCTGTTTTTT
CASKKGSRDTGELFF
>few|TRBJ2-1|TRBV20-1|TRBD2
TGCAGTGCTAGAAGACTAGCGGGAGACGCCTACGATGAGCAGTTCTTC
CSARRLAGDAYDEQFF
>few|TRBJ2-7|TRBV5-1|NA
TGCGCCAGCAGACCAGGGGCTGGTTACGAGCAGTACTTC
CASRPGAGYEQYF
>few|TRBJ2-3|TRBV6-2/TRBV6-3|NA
TGTGCCAGCAGCTCAGACAGTTTAGATACGCAGTATTTT
CASSSDSLDTQYF
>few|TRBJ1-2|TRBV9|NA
TGTGCCAGCAGCGTACTCGGTACGAATGGCTACACCTTC
CASSVLGTNGYTF
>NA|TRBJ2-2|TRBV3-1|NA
TGTGCCAGCAGCCAACCAGCCGGGGAGCTGTTTTTT
CASSQPAGELFF
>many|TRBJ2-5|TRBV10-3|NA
TGTGCCATCTCCGATTTTCCCCAAGAGACCCAGTACTTC
CAISDFPQETQYF
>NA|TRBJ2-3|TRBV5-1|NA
TGCGCCAGCAGCTCCGACAGGCCGAGCACAGATACGCAGTATTTT
CASSSDRPSTDTQYF
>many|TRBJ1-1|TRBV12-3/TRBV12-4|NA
TGTGCCAGCACCGCAGAGGGGGGGTGGACTGAAGCTTTCTTT
CASTAEGGWTEAFF
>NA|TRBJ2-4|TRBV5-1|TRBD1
TGCGCCAGCAGCTTGGAGGGACAGAGAGCCAAAAACATTCAGTACTTC
CASSLEGQRAKNIQYF
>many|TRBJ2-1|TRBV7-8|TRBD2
TGTGCCAGCAGCACTAGCGGGGGGCTCAATGAGCAGTTCTTC
CASSTSGGLNEQFF
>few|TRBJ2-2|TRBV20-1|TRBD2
TGCAGTGCCCGTCCAAGCGGGAGGGCCGGGGAGCTGTTTTTT
CSARPSGRAGELFF
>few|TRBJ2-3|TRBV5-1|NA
TGCGCCAGCAGCACCCCCCCCACAGATACGCAGTATTTT
CASSTPPTDTQYF
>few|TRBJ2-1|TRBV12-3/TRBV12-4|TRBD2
TGTGCCAGCAGCCTTGCACCTAGCGGGAGACCGAGTGAGCAGTTCTTC
CASSLAPSGRPSEQFF
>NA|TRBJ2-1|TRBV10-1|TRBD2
TGCGCCAGCAGTGAGCCGGGACTAGCGGGACCAGGACGATACAATGAGCAGTTCTTC
CASSEPGLAGPGRYNEQFF
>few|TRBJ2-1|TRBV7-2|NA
TGTGCCAGCAGCTTAGTCCGGACAGATCACGGTGAGCAGTTCTTC
CASSLVRTDHGEQFF
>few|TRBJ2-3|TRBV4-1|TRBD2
TGCGCCAGCAGCTCAAGAACACTAGCGGGAGTTTCAGATACGCAGTATTTT
CASSSRTLAGVSDTQYF